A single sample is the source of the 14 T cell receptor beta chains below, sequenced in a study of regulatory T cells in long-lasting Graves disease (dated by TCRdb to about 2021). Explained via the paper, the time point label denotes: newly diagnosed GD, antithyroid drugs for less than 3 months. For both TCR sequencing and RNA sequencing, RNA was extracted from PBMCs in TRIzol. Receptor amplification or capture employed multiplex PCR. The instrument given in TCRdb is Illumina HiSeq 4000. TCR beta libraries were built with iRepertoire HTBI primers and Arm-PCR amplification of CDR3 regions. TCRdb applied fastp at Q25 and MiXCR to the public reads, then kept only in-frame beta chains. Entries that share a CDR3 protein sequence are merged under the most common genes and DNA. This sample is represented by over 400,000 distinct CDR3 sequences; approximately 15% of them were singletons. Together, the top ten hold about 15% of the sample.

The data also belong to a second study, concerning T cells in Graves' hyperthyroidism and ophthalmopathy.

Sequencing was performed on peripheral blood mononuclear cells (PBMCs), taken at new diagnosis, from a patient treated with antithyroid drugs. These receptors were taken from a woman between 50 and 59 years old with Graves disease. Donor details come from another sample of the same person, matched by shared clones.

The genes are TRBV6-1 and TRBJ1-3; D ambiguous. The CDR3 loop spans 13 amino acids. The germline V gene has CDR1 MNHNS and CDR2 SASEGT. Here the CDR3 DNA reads TGTGCTTCACTCTCCCGTACTGGAAACACCATATATTTT. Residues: CASLSRTGNTIYF.

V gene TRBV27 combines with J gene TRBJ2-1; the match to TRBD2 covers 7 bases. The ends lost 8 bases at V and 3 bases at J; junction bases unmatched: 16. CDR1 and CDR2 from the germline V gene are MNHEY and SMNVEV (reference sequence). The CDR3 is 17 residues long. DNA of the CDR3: TGTGCCAGCGGTACTCTGACCGGGCGGGGGTTCTACAATGAGCAGTTCTTC. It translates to CASGTLTGRGFYNEQFF.

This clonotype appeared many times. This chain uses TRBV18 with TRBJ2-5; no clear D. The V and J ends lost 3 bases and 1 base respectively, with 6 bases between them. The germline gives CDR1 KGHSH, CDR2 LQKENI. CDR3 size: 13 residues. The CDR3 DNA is TGTGCCAGCTCACCTAACCCCCAAGAGACCCAGTACTTC. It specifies CASSPNPQETQYF.

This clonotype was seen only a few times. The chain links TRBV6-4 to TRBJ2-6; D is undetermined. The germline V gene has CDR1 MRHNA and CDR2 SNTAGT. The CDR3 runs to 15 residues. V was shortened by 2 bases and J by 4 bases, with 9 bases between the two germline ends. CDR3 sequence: CASSDRADGANVLTF. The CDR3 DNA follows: TGTGCCAGCAGTGACAGGGCTGACGGGGCCAACGTCCTGACTTTC.

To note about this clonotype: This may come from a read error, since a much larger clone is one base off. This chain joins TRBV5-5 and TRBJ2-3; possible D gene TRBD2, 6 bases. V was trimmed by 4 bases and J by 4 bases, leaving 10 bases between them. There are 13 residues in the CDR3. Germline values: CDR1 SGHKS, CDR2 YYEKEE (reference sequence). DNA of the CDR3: TGTGCCAGCAGCCGGGCTAGCGCAGATACGCAGTATTTT. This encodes CASSRASADTQYF.

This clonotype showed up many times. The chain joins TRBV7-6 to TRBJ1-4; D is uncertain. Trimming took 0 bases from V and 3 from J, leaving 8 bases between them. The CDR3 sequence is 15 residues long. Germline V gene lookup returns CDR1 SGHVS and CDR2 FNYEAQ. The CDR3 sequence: CASSLATNPNEKLFF. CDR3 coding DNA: TGTGCCAGCAGCTTAGCGACAAACCCTAATGAAAAACTGTTTTTT.

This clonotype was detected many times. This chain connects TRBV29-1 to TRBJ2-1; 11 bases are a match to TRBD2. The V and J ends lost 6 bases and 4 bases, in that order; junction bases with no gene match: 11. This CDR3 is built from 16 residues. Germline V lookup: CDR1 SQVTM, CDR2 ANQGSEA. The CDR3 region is CSVMGLAGGSYNEQFF. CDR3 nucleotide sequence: TGCAGCGTCATGGGGCTAGCGGGAGGTTCGTACAATGAGCAGTTCTTC.

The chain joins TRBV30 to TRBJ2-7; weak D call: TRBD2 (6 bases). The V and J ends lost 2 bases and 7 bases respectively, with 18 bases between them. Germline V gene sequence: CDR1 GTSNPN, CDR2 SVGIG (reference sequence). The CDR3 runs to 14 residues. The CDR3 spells CAWSTKEGLREQYF. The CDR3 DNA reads TGTGCCTGGAGTACTAAGGAGGGTTTAAGGGAGCAGTACTTC.

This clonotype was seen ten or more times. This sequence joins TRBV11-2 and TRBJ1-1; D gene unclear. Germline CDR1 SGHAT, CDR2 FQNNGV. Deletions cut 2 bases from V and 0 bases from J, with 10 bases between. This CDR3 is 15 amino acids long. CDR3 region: CASSLSPRLNTEAFF. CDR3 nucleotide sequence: TGTGCCAGCAGCTTATCGCCCAGGCTGAACACTGAAGCTTTCTTT.

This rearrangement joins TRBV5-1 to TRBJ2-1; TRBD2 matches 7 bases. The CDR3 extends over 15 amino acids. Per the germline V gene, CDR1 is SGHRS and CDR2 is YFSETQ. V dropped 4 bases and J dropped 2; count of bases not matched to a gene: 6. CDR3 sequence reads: CASSAGLEPYNEQFF. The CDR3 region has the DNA TGCGCCAGCAGCGCCGGACTAGAACCCTACAATGAGCAGTTCTTC.

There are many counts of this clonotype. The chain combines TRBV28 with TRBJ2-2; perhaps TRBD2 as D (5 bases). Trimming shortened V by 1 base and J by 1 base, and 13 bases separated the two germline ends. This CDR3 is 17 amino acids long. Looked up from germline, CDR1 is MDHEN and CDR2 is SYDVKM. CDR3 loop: CASSLSWLAQNTGELFF. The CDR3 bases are TGTGCCAGCAGTTTATCGTGGCTAGCACAGAACACCGGGGAGCTGTTTTTT.

The CDR3 protein is CASSGGRSGNTIYF. CDR3 bases: TGTGCCAGCAGCGGAGGCAGATCTGGAAACACCATATATTTT. The rearrangement uses TRBV9 and TRBJ1-3; D remains unclear. CDR1 SGDLS and CDR2 YYNGEE come from the germline V gene. Trimming removed 3 bases at V and 1 base at J, with 8 bases between. This CDR3 spans 14 amino acids.

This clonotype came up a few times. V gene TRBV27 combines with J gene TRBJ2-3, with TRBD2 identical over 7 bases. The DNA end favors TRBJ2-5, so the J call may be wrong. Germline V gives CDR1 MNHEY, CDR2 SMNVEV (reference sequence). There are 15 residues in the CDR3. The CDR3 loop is CASSPYHREGETQYF. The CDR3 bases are TGTGCCAGCAGTCCCTACCATAGGGAGGGGGAGACCCAGTACTTC.

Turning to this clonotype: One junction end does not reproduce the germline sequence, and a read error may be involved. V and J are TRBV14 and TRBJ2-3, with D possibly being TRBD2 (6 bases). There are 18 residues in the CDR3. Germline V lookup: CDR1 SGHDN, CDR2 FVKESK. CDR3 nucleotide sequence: TGTGCCAGCAGCCACATACTAGGGACTTCAGTAATCAACAATGAGCAGTTGTTC. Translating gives CASSHILGTSVINNEQLF.